What follows are 10 T cell receptor beta chains derived from one specimen sequenced in a study of cytomegalovirus exposure and HLA in healthy donors (TCRdb year 2017). The library was built by means of the immunoSEQ multiplex PCR assay. The multiplex PCR relied on a mix of 60 forward primers for TCR Vbeta segments and 13 reverse primers for TCR Jbeta segments. The table comes from immuneACCESS by way of TCRdb, which keeps in-frame sequences with V and J called. Part of the clones is missing from these tables; in studies checked, under half for an unresolved V gene and the rest for unknown reasons. The sample table shows 84,000 or so clones, and 60% to 80% are seen once. The biggest ten clones account for roughly 2% of the sample. Sequencing input: PBMCs. These receptors originate from a boy aged 5 to 17 in good health and CMV-seronegative.

This chain links TRBV6-5 with TRBJ1-5; 7 bases fit TRBD1. CDR3 size: 16 residues. Per germline, CDR1 MNHEY and CDR2 SVGAGI. V trimming: 4 bases; J trimming: 0 bases; junction bases outside the gene matches: 6. In DNA, the CDR3 is TGTGCCAGCAGTTCGTCCAGGGGGGCTAGCAATCAGCCCCAGCATTTT. It translates to CASSSSRGASNQPQHF.

V usage is TRBV29-1 and J usage is TRBJ2-7; TRBD1 aligns across 8 bases. This CDR3 is 12 amino acids long. V shed 7 bases, J shed 3 bases, and the junction held 5 bases outside the gene matches. In germline, CDR1 is SQVTM, CDR2 ANQGSEA. The CDR3 is CSAGTGRYEQYF. The CDR3 DNA follows: TGCAGCGCCGGGACAGGACGCTACGAGCAGTACTTC.

The genes are TRBV7-9 and TRBJ1-1, with 9 nucleotides matching TRBD1. This CDR3 has 14 amino acids. Germline V gene data show CDR1 as SEHNR and CDR2 as FQNEAQ (reference sequence). With 5 bases clipped from V and 8 bases from J, the junction kept 9 bases outside the gene matches. The CDR3 DNA follows: TGTGCCAGCAGCGGGGAGGGACAGGGTCGGGAAGCTTTCTTT. It is translated as CASSGEGQGREAFF.

The chain carries TRBV14 and TRBJ2-4; 9 positions match TRBD2. J gave up 2 bases and V 4 bases, and 3 bases lay outside the gene matches. CDR3 length: 15 residues. The germline V gene has CDR1 SGHDN and CDR2 FVKESK. The CDR3 bases are TGTGCCAGCAGCCCAGCGGGGGGAACCAAAAACATTCAGTACTTC. Translating gives CASSPAGGTKNIQYF.

This chain uses TRBV28 with TRBJ1-2, with 9 bases that match TRBD1. The CDR3 spans 13 residues. V gave up 5 bases and J gave up 5 bases; unmatched junction bases: 3. The germline V gene encodes CDR1 MDHEN and CDR2 SYDVKM. CDR3 bases: TGTGCCAGCAGTGCTGACAGGGGGTATGGCTACACCTTC. Protein: CASSADRGYGYTF.

This clone was seen more than once but under ten times. The rearrangement joins TRBV10-3 to TRBJ2-2, with no clear D. The V gene's germline CDR1 is ENHRY and CDR2 SYGVKD. V lost 2 bases to trimming and J lost 5 bases, with 6 bases between them. The CDR3 extends over 13 amino acids. The CDR3 nucleotides are TGTGCCATCAGTGAGGAGGTTACCGGGGAGCTGTTTTTT. As protein: CAISEEVTGELFF.

V is TRBV30 and J is TRBJ1-2, with D perhaps TRBD1 (6 bases). Looked up from germline, CDR1 is GTSNPN and CDR2 is SVGIG (reference sequence). V lost 0 bases and J 4 bases, leaving 12 bases between the germline ends. The CDR3 is made up of 14 amino acids. The CDR3 spells CAWSVVRGTYGYTF. In DNA, the CDR3 is TGTGCCTGGAGTGTAGTCAGGGGCACCTATGGCTACACCTTC.

The chain joins TRBV7-6 to TRBJ2-7; 9 nucleotides agree with TRBD2. The CDR3 sequence is 15 residues long. V shed 4 bases, J shed 5 bases, and the junction held 9 bases outside the gene matches. The germline V gene has CDR1 SGHVS and CDR2 FNYEAQ. For the CDR3, the DNA is TGTGCCAGCAGCTCCGGGACTAGCCCTATGAACGAGCAGTACTTC. Protein: CASSSGTSPMNEQYF.

The chain links TRBV7-9 to TRBJ2-7; unclear D gene. Per the germline V gene, CDR1 is SEHNR and CDR2 is FQNEAQ (reference sequence). The CDR3 sequence is 13 residues long. V dropped 2 bases and J dropped 4 bases, with 9 bases sitting between them. The DNA of the CDR3 is TGTGCCAGCAGCTTACTTAGAGGTTACGAGCAGTACTTC. Protein product: CASSLLRGYEQYF.

The chain links TRBV6-5 to TRBJ1-2, with D unresolved. Germline V gives CDR1 MNHEY, CDR2 SVGAGI. V lost 5 bases and J 5 bases, leaving 12 bases between the germline ends. CDR3 length: 13 amino acids. The CDR3 spells CASSENVYYGYTF. DNA of the CDR3: TGTGCCAGCAGTGAAAACGTCTATTATGGCTACACCTTC.